This passage covers 30 T cell receptor beta chains from one sample sequenced in a study of type 1 regulatory T cells. Each CDR3 protein is one row after TCRdb ran MiXCR on the reads. The table lists approximately 97,000 distinct CDR3 sequences, roughly a third of them singletons, with 2.2% in the top ten. The sample comprised CD4+ T cells, either the whole sample or a sorted fraction (not recorded which). These receptors all stem from a human donor in good health.

The chain employs TRBV15 and TRBJ2-3; possibly TRBD1 or TRBD2 for D (5 bases each). The germline V gene has CDR1 LNHNV and CDR2 YYDKDF (reference sequence). CDR3 length: 14 residues. Trimming took off 3 bases at V and 8 bases at J, with 15 bases between the two ends. The CDR3 DNA sequence: TGTGCCACCAGCAGCAGGGACCCCAGTGGTACGCAGTATTTT. Protein: CATSSRDPSGTQYF.

This rearrangement joins TRBV5-6 to TRBJ2-1, with TRBD2 identical over 11 bases. V gave up 4 bases and J gave up 2 bases; unmatched junction bases: 2. Germline values: CDR1 SGHDT, CDR2 YYEEEE. The CDR3 loop spans 15 amino acids. Here the CDR3 DNA reads TGTGCCAGCAGCGTGGGACTAGCGGCCTACAATGAGCAGTTCTTC. Translation: CASSVGLAAYNEQFF.

This clonotype was counted a few times. The J gene is TRBJ1-4, the V gene TRBV20-1; D gene unclear. The germline CDR1 and CDR2 sequences are DFQATT and SNEGSKA (reference sequence). The V end was cut by 1 base, the J end by 8 bases, with 17 bases between. The CDR3 is 15 amino acids. CDR3 bases: TGCAGTGCTAGAGTAATGAGGTCCTTAGGAGAAAAACTGTTTTTT. It translates to CSARVMRSLGEKLFF.

The chain employs TRBV27 and TRBJ1-4; 9 nucleotides align to TRBD1. The germline V gene has CDR1 MNHEY and CDR2 SMNVEV (reference sequence). V shed 4 bases, J shed 8 bases, and the junction held 5 bases outside the gene matches. This CDR3 region has 14 residues. In DNA, the CDR3 is TGTGCCAGCAGTTCCGACAGGGGGATGGAAAAACTGTTTTTT. Amino acids: CASSSDRGMEKLFF.

This clonotype was observed a few times. J is TRBJ2-5 and V is TRBV27; D possibly matches TRBD1 or TRBD2 (5 bases each). The CDR3 is 14 amino acids. Germline CDR1 is MNHEY and CDR2 is SMNVEV (reference sequence). The V end was cut by 4 bases, the J end by 0 bases, with 9 bases between. This chain's CDR3 is CASSSRDHQETQYF. The DNA of the CDR3 is TGTGCCAGCAGTTCCAGGGACCACCAAGAGACCCAGTACTTC.

This clonotype was picked up one time. The rearrangement joins TRBV5-6 to TRBJ2-1; D possibly corresponds to TRBD1 (5 bases). This CDR3 has 14 residues. Trimming removed 0 bases at V and 8 bases at J, with 12 bases between. Germline V lookup: CDR1 SGHDT, CDR2 YYEEEE. The CDR3 coding sequence is TGTGCCAGCAGCTTGGGGGGAAGGGGTCATGAGCAGTTCTTC. Encoded protein: CASSLGGRGHEQFF.

This clonotype was picked up a small number of times. V and J are TRBV2 and TRBJ2-7, with a tentative D call TRBD1 (6 bases). Germline assignment: CDR1 SNHLY and CDR2 FYNNEI. Trimming stripped 5 bases from V and 3 bases from J, with 14 bases between. The CDR3 is 14 amino acids. The CDR3, as DNA: TGTGCCAGCAGTCCCCGCACAGGGAACTACGAGCAGTACTTC. This encodes CASSPRTGNYEQYF. The full variable domain, in which reference TRBV2 and TRBJ2-7 provide the parts outside the CDR3, is EPEVTQTPSHQVTQMGQEVILRCVPISNHLYFYWYRQILGQKVEFLVSFYNNEISEKSEIFDDQFSVERPDGSNFTLKIRSTKLEDSAMYFCASSPRTGNYEQYFGPGTRLTVT.

This clonotype has at least ten counts. The chain combines TRBV20-1 with TRBJ2-1, with D possibly being TRBD1 or TRBD2 (5 bases each). CDR1 and CDR2 from the germline V gene are DFQATT and SNEGSKA (reference sequence). Trimming shortened V by 3 bases and J by 3 bases, and 12 bases separated the two germline ends. The CDR3 runs to 14 residues. In DNA form, the CDR3 reads TGCAGTGCTAGTTCGGGAAGGGGCTACAATGAGCAGTTCTTC. It translates to CSASSGRGYNEQFF.

The chain joins TRBV7-9 to TRBJ1-5; D uncertain. Germline V gene data show CDR1 as SEHNR and CDR2 as FQNEAQ (reference sequence). Deletions cut 1 base from V and 5 bases from J, with 6 bases between. This CDR3 comprises 13 residues. The CDR3 sequence: CASSLDADQPQHF. Written as DNA, the CDR3 is TGTGCCAGCAGCTTAGATGCAGATCAGCCCCAGCATTTT.

Judged by abundance, this clonotype is medium-sized. The chain uses TRBV20-1 and TRBJ2-3; maybe TRBD1 (6 bases). Trimming left V 6 bases short and J 2 bases short, with 9 bases between. The CDR3 loop spans 12 amino acids. Germline V lookup: CDR1 DFQATT, CDR2 SNEGSKA (reference sequence). The CDR3 loop reads CSAPGATDTQYF. The CDR3 region has the DNA TGCAGTGCCCCAGGGGCCACAGATACGCAGTATTTT.

V gene TRBV7-2 combines with J gene TRBJ2-7, with 10 positions matching TRBD2. Trimming cost V 0 bases and J 3 bases; bases outside gene matches: 2. The CDR3 consists of 15 residues. Germline assignment: CDR1 SGHTA and CDR2 FQGNSA. The DNA of the CDR3 is TGTGCCAGCAGCTTAGCGGCTAGCGGGGGCTACGAGCAGTACTTC. This sequence encodes CASSLAASGGYEQYF.

Note on this clonotype: The germline gene is not matched at one end of the junction; a read error may be the cause. V is TRBV28 and J is TRBJ2-3; D is unclear. CDR1 and CDR2 from the germline V gene are MDHEN and SYDVKM. This CDR3 contains 14 residues. Here the CDR3 reads CASSPTYSKDTQYF. CDR3 coding DNA: TGTGCCAGCAGTCCTACGTATAGCAAAGATACGCAGTATTTT.

This sequence joins TRBV27 and TRBJ2-1; D gene ambiguous. V lost 6 bases, J lost 8 bases, and 17 bases lay in between. This CDR3 region has 14 residues. The V gene's germline CDR1 is MNHEY and CDR2 SMNVEV (reference sequence). CDR3 sequence: CASRPPPPSYEQFF. The DNA of the CDR3 is TGTGCCAGCAGGCCACCACCGCCTAGTTATGAGCAGTTCTTC.

This rearrangement joins TRBV5-4 to TRBJ1-1; tentatively, D is TRBD1 (5 bases). Germline V gene lookup returns CDR1 SGHNT and CDR2 YYREEE (reference sequence). This CDR3 is built from 16 residues. The V end was cut by 2 bases, the J end by 1 base, with 15 bases between. The CDR3 reads CASSFDSGQGNTEAFF. The DNA of the CDR3 is TGTGCCAGCAGCTTCGACTCCGGGCAGGGGAACACTGAAGCTTTCTTT.

This clonotype has only a few counts. The V gene is TRBV7-3, the J gene TRBJ2-2, with TRBD2 identical over 12 bases. Trimming took 6 bases from V and 7 from J; bases not matched to a gene: 6. The CDR3 totals 15 residues. Germline assignment: CDR1 SGHTA and CDR2 FQGTGA. The CDR3 sequence: CASSSSGREDGELFF. The CDR3 coding sequence is TGTGCCAGCAGTTCTAGCGGGAGGGAGGACGGGGAGCTGTTTTTT.

In its sample, this clonotype was seen a few times. The chain is built from TRBV3-1 and TRBJ2-7; D gene uncertain. The length of the CDR3 is 13 residues. CDR1 LGHDT and CDR2 YNNKEL come from the germline V gene (reference sequence). Trimming cost V 1 base and J 3 bases, with 7 bases left between them. The CDR3 DNA reads as TGTGCCAGCAGCCAAGGGGGATACTACGAGCAGTACTTC. It specifies CASSQGGYYEQYF.

The chain employs TRBV18 and TRBJ1-4, with 7 positions matching TRBD1. In germline, CDR1 is KGHSH, CDR2 LQKENI. The CDR3 loop spans 14 amino acids. The J segment lost 8 bases and the V segment lost 3 bases, leaving 6 bases of the junction unmatched. CDR3 loop: CASSPGTEEEKLFF. CDR3 nucleotide sequence: TGTGCCAGCTCACCGGGGACAGAAGAGGAAAAACTGTTTTTT.

This clonotype was seen at least ten times. The chain joins TRBV7-2 to TRBJ1-2; TRBD1 is a possible D gene (6 bases). The V gene lost 0 bases and the J gene lost 7 bases, with 15 bases spanning the gap. Looked up from germline, CDR1 is SGHTA and CDR2 is FQGNSA. The CDR3 is 15 amino acids. The CDR3, as DNA: TGTGCCAGCAGCTTAGCGGGCCAGGGGCTGGGTGGCTACACCTTC. Protein: CASSLAGQGLGGYTF.

This chain links TRBV7-9 with TRBJ2-2; a possible D gene is TRBD1 (5 bases). Germline-derived CDR1 and CDR2 are SEHNR and FQNEAQ (reference sequence). V lost 5 bases, J lost 5 bases, and 21 bases lay in between. The CDR3 consists of 17 residues. The CDR3 here is CASSPGVAGRGTGELFF. The CDR3 nucleotides read TGTGCCAGCAGCCCAGGAGTGGCAGGGCGAGGAACCGGGGAGCTGTTTTTT.

The rearrangement links TRBV5-4 to TRBJ2-3; 8 bases match TRBD2. Germline CDR1 and CDR2: SGHNT and YYREEE (reference sequence). J was trimmed by 4 bases and V by 2 bases; bases with no gene match: 6. The CDR3 has 15 residues. CDR3 nucleotides: TGTGCCAGCAGCTTTGTGTCTAGCGGGTCAGATACGCAGTATTTT. It specifies CASSFVSSGSDTQYF.

This chain links TRBV7-2 with TRBJ1-1, with 7 positions matching TRBD1. The CDR3 runs 16 residues. The germline V gene encodes CDR1 SGHTA and CDR2 FQGNSA. Trimming took 7 bases from V and 3 from J; bases not matched to a gene: 14. The CDR3 nucleotides are TGTGCCAGCACCGAAGGGGGCGGCAGGGTTTACACTGAAGCTTTCTTT. Translating gives CASTEGGGRVYTEAFF.

This clonotype was counted once. The chain joins TRBV7-9 to TRBJ2-1; 7 nucleotides line up with TRBD1. Unmatched junction bases numbered 5, after V lost 4 bases and J lost 5 bases. This CDR3 is built from 14 residues. Germline V lookup: CDR1 SEHNR, CDR2 FQNEAQ (reference sequence). CDR3 bases: TGTGCCAGCAGCTCACAGGGGTTCAACAATGAGCAGTTCTTC. It codes for CASSSQGFNNEQFF.

This rearrangement joins TRBV12-3 or TRBV12-4 to TRBJ2-1, with D possibly TRBD2 on 5 matching bases. V was trimmed by 5 bases and J by 7 bases, leaving 15 bases between them. The CDR3 is made up of 14 amino acids. The CDR3 DNA reads as TGTGCCAGCAGTCTAACGGGAAGGTTAAATGAGCAGTTCTTC. It specifies CASSLTGRLNEQFF.

The count of this clonotype is one. CDR3 amino acids: CASTASGRTDTQYF. CDR3 nucleotide sequence: TGTGCCAGCACCGCTAGCGGGAGGACAGATACGCAGTATTTT. The chain combines TRBV27 with TRBJ2-3, with TRBD2 identical over 11 bases. This CDR3 has 14 amino acids. CDR1 and CDR2 from the germline V gene are MNHEY and SMNVEV (reference sequence). V was clipped by 7 bases and J by 3 bases; unmatched bases: 3.

A word on this clonotype: A much bigger clone sits one base away, suggesting this may be a read error. V gene TRBV7-3 combines with J gene TRBJ2-3; the D is unclear. The CDR3 length is 15 residues. V lost 7 bases, J lost 2 bases, and 16 bases lay in between. CDR1 and CDR2 (germline): SGHTA, FQGTGA. The CDR3 coding sequence is TGTGCCAGCACCCCCGGCAACTCAAACACAGATACGCAGTATTTT. Encoded protein: CASTPGNSNTDTQYF.

A few counts support this clonotype. This chain joins TRBV2 and TRBJ2-3, with D possibly being TRBD1 (6 bases). The germline V gene has CDR1 SNHLY and CDR2 FYNNEI. The V and J ends lost 5 bases and 3 bases respectively, with 12 bases between them. CDR3 length equals 14 residues. CDR3 bases: TGTGCCAGCAGTACAGGGATTCGGACAGATACGCAGTATTTT. Its translation: CASSTGIRTDTQYF.

The chain joins TRBV12-3 or TRBV12-4 to TRBJ2-2; tentatively, D is TRBD1 or TRBD2 (6 bases each). V was cut by 3 bases and J by 1 base, with 15 bases left in between. This CDR3 spans 17 amino acids. The chain's CDR3 is CASSFITGGGNTGELFF. CDR3 DNA: TGTGCCAGCAGTTTTATTACCGGGGGCGGGAACACCGGGGAGCTGTTTTTT.

This clonotype was counted between two and nine times. CDR3: CASSLSVPQYF. CDR3 nucleotide sequence: TGTGCCAGCAGCTTATCCGTTCCCCAGTACTTC. The V call is TRBV7-9, the J call TRBJ2-7, with D uncertain. This CDR3 is 11 amino acids long. Germline V gives CDR1 SEHNR, CDR2 FQNEAQ (reference sequence). Trimming took off 2 bases at V and 10 bases at J, with 9 bases between the two ends.

The genes are TRBV11-3 and TRBJ2-2; no clear D. V was clipped by 5 bases and J by 0 bases, with 10 bases between them. Per germline, CDR1 SGHNT and CDR2 YENEEA. This CDR3 has 15 residues. CDR3 in DNA: TGTGCCAGCAGCCTTGACGGTACGAACACCGGGGAGCTGTTTTTT. It yields the protein CASSLDGTNTGELFF.

J is TRBJ1-2 and V is TRBV30; D is possibly TRBD1 (6 bases). The CDR3 contains 12 residues. Germline V gene sequence: CDR1 GTSNPN, CDR2 SVGIG (reference sequence). V shed 4 bases and J shed 8 bases, with 14 bases lying between them. The CDR3: CAWKGDGPGYTF. The CDR3 DNA reads as TGTGCCTGGAAGGGGGACGGGCCGGGCTACACCTTC.